Reported below is one T cell receptor (beta chain). Produced via immunoSEQ multiplex PCR; TCRdb's table is partial and in-frame only. The table has several thousand clones, around 80% seen once; the top ten hold approximately 9.2%. This record comes from a study of immune evolution from preneoplasia to lung adenocarcinoma. The trim removed 0 bases at V and 4 bases at J, leaving 5 bases unmatched. The CDR3 runs 15 residues. Looked up from germline, CDR1 is SGHRS and CDR2 is YFSETQ. The chain carries TRBV5-1 and TRBJ1-2; 8 bases map to TRBD1. The specimen sequenced was FFPE minimally invasive lung adenocarcinoma tissue. The TCR was taken from a donor at least 70 years old with lung adenocarcinoma. CDR3 in amino acids: CASSLERTGRYGYTF. The CDR3 bases are TGCGCCAGCAGCTTGGAACGGACAGGGCGCTATGGCTACACCTTC.